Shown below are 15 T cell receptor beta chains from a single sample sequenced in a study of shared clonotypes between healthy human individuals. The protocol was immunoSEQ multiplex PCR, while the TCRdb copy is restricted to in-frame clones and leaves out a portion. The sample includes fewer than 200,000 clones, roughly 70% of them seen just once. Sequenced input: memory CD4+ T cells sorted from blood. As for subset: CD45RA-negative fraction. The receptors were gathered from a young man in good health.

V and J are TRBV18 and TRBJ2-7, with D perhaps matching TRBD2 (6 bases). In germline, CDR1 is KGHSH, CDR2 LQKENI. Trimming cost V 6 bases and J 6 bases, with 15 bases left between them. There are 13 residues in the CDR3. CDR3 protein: CASSGTSSGEQYF. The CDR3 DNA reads TGTGCCAGCTCGGGGACTTCCTCCGGCGAGCAGTACTTC.

The CDR3 DNA is TGTGCCAGCAGAGGAACTAATGAAAAACTGTTTTTT. Encoded protein: CASRGTNEKLFF. This rearrangement joins TRBV27 to TRBJ1-4; D remains unclear. This CDR3 is 12 amino acids long. Germline assignment: CDR1 MNHEY and CDR2 SMNVEV (reference sequence). V dropped 6 bases and J dropped 1 base, with 3 bases sitting between them.

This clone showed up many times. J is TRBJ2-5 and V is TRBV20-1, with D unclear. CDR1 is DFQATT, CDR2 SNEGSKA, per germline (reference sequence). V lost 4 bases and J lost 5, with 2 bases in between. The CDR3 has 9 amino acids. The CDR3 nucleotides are TGCAGTGCTACTGAGACCCAGTACTTC. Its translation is CSATETQYF.

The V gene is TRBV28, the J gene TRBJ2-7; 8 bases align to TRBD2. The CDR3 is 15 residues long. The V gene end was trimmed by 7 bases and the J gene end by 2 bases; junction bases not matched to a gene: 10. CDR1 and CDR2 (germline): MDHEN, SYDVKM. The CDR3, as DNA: TGTGCCAGCACCCCCCCTAGCGGGCGACCCTACGAGCAGTACTTC. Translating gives CASTPPSGRPYEQYF.

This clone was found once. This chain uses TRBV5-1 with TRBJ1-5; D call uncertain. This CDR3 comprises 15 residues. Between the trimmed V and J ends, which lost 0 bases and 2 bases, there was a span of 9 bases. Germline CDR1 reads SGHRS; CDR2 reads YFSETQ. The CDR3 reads CASSLGVGGNQPQHF. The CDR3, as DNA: TGCGCCAGCAGCTTGGGGGTCGGGGGCAATCAGCCCCAGCATTTT.

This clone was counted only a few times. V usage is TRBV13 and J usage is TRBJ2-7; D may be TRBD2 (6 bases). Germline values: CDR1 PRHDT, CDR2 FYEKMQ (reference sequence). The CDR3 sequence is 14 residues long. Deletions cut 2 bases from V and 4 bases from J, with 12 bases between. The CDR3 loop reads CASSLRGINYEQYF. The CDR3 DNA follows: TGTGCCAGCAGCTTACGCGGGATTAATTACGAGCAGTACTTC.

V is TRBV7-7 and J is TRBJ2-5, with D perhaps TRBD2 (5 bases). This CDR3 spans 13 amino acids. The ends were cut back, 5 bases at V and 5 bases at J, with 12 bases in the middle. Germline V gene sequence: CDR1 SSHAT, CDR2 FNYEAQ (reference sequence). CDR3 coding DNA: TGTGCCAGCAGCCAGCCGGGATCGGAGACCCAGTACTTC. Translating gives CASSQPGSETQYF.

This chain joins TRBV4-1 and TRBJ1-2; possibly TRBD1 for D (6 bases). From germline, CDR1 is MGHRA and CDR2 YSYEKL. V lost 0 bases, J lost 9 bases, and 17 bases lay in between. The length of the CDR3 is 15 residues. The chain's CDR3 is CASSQDSGQGKSYTF. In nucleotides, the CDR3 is TGCGCCAGCAGCCAAGACTCGGGTCAGGGGAAGAGCTACACCTTC.

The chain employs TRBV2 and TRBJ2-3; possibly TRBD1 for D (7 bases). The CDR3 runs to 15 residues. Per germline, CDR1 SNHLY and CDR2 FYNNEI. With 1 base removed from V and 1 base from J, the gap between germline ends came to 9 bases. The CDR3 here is CASSEGRGGTDTQYF. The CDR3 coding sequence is TGTGCCAGCAGTGAAGGCAGGGGGGGCACAGATACGCAGTATTTT. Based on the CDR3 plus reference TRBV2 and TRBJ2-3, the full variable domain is EPEVTQTPSHQVTQMGQEVILRCVPISNHLYFYWYRQILGQKVEFLVSFYNNEISEKSEIFDDQFSVERPDGSNFTLKIRSTKLEDSAMYFCASSEGRGGTDTQYFGPGTRLTVL.

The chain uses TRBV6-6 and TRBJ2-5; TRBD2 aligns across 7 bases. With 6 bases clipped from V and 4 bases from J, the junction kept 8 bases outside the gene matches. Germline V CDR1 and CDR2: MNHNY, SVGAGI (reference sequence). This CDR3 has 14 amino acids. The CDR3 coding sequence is TGTGCCAGCAGCAAGCCGGGGGGTTCAGAGACCCAGTACTTC. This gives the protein CASSKPGGSETQYF.

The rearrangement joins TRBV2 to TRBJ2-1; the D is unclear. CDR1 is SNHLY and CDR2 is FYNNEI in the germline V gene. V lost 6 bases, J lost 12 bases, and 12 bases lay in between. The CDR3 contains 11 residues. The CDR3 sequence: CASRVEAGQFF. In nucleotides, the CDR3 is TGTGCCAGCAGGGTAGAGGCAGGGCAGTTCTTC.

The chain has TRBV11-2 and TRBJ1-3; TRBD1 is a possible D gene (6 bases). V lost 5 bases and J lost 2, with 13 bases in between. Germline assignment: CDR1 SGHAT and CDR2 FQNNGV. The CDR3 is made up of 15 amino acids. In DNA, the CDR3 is TGTGCCAGCAGCCCCAGGGGATCGACTGGAAACACCATATATTTT. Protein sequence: CASSPRGSTGNTIYF. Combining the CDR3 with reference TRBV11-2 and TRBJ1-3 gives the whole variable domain EAGVAQSPRYKIIEKRQSVAFWCNPISGHATLYWYQQILGQGPKLLIQFQNNGVVDDSQLPKDRFSAERLKGVDSTLKIQPAKLEDSAVYLCASSPRGSTGNTIYFGEGSWLTVV.

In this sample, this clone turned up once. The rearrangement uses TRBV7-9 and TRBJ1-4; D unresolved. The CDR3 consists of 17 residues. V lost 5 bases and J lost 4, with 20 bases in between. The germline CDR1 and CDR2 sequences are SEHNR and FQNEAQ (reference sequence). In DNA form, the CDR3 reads TGTGCCAGCAGCCCACCCCGGTCGAGGGTGGGTAATGAAAAACTGTTTTTT. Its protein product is CASSPPRSRVGNEKLFF.

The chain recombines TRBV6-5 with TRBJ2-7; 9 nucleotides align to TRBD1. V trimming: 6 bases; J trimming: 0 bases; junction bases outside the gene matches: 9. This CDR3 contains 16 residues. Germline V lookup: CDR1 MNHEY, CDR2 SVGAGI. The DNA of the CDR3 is TGTGCCAGCAGCTACGGACAGGGGAGGATCTCCTACGAGCAGTACTTC. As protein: CASSYGQGRISYEQYF.

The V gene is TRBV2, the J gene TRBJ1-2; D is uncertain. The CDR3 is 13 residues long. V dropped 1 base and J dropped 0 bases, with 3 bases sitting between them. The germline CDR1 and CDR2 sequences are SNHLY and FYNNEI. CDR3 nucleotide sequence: TGTGCCAGCAGTGAAGAAGCTAACTATGGCTACACCTTC. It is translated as CASSEEANYGYTF. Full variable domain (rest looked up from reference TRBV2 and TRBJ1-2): EPEVTQTPSHQVTQMGQEVILRCVPISNHLYFYWYRQILGQKVEFLVSFYNNEISEKSEIFDDQFSVERPDGSNFTLKIRSTKLEDSAMYFCASSEEANYGYTFGSGTRLTVV.